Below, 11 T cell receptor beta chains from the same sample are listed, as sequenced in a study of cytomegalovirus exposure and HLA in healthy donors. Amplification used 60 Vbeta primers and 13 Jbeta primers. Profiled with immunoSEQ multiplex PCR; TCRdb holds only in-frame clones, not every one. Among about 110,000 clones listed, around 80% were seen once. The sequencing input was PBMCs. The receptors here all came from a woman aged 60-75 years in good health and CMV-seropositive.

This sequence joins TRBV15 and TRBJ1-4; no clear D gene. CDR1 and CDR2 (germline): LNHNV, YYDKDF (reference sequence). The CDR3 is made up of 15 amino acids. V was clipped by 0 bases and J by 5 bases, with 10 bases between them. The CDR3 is CATSRDRQRNEKLFF. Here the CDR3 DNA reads TGTGCCACCAGCAGAGATCGTCAGCGAAATGAAAAACTGTTTTTT.

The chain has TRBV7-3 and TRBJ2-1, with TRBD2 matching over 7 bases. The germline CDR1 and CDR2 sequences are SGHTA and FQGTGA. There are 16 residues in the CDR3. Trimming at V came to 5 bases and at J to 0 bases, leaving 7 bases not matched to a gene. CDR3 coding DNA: TGTGCCAGCAGCCCCCAACTAGCGACCTCCTACAATGAGCAGTTCTTC. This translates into CASSPQLATSYNEQFF.

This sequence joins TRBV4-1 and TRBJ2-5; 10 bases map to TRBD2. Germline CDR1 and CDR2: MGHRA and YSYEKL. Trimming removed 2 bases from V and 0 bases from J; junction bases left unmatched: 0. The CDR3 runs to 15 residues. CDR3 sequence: CASSQLAGDQETQYF. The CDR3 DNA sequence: TGCGCCAGCAGCCAACTAGCGGGAGACCAAGAGACCCAGTACTTC.

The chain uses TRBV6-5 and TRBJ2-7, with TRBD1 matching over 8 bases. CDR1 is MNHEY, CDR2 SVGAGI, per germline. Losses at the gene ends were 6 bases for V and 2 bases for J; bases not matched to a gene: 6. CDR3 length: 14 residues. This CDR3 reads CASRQGAMAYEQYF. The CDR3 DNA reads TGTGCCAGCAGGCAGGGGGCGATGGCCTACGAGCAGTACTTC.

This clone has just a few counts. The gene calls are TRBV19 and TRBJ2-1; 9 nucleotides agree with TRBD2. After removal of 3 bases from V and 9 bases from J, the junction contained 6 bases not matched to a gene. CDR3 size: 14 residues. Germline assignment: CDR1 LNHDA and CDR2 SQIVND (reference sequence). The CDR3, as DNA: TGTGCCAGTAGTATGGCGGGAGGGCCCTTTGAGCAGTTCTTC. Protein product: CASSMAGGPFEQFF.

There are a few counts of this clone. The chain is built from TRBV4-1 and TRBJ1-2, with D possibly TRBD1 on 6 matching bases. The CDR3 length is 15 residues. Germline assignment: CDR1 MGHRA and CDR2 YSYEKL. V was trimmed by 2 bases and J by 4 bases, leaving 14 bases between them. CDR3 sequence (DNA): TGCGCCAGCAGCCAACCGGGGGGCAGGATCTATGGCTACACCTTC. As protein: CASSQPGGRIYGYTF.

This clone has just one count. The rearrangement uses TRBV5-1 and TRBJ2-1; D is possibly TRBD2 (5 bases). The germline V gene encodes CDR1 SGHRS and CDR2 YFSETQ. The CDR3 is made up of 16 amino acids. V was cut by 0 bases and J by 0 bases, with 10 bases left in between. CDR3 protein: CASSLASGSSYNEQFF. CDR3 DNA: TGCGCCAGCAGCTTGGCCAGCGGCAGCTCCTACAATGAGCAGTTCTTC.

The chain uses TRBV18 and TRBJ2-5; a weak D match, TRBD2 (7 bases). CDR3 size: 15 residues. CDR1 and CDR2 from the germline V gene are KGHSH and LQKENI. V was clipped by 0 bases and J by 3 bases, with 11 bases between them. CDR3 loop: CASSPPRGREETQYF. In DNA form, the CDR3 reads TGTGCCAGCTCACCACCGCGGGGGCGCGAAGAGACCCAGTACTTC. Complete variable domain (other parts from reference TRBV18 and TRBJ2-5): NAGVMQNPRHLVRRRGQEARLRCSPMKGHSHVYWYRQLPEEGLKFMVYLQKENIIDESGMPKERFSAEFPKEGPSILRIQQVVRGDSAAYFCASSPPRGREETQYFGPGTRLLVL.

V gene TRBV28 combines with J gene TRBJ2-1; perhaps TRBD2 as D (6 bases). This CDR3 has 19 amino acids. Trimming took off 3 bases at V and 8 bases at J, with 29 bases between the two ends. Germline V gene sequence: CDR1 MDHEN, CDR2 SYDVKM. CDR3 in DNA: TGTGCCAGCAGTTTGCGGAGTCTTATTCGGAGGGGACCTGGGGATGAGCAGTTCTTC. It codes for CASSLRSLIRRGPGDEQFF.

Written as DNA, the CDR3 is TGTGCCAGCAGTGCGAACTGGGACAGCGGAAACACCATATATTTT. Translating gives CASSANWDSGNTIYF. The genes are TRBV6-1 and TRBJ1-3, with TRBD1 matching 7 bases. Germline CDR1 is MNHNS and CDR2 is SASEGT. Trimming at V came to 4 bases and at J to 4 bases, leaving 7 bases not matched to a gene. CDR3 length: 15 amino acids.

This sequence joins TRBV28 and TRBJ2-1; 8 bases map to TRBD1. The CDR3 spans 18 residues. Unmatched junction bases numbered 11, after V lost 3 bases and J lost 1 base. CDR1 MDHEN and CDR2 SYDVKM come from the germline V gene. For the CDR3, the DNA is TGTGCCAGCAGTTTGCGGATATCAGGGGGCGATTCCTACAATGAGCAGTTCTTC. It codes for CASSLRISGGDSYNEQFF.